This T cell receptor beta chain was identified during a study of blood T cell repertoires in COVID-19. Study background: T cells, B-cell-depleted T cells, or PBMCs supplied cDNA or gDNA.

Repertoires were generated with immunoSEQ multiplex PCR, while TCRdb's copy carries only in-frame clones and drops some. This sample has around 190,000 clones, with 70% to 85% found just once. Germline CDR1 is LNHDA and CDR2 is SQIVND (reference sequence). The CDR3 is 14 amino acids. The V gene lost 4 bases and the J gene lost 7 bases, with 16 bases spanning the gap. The chain couples TRBV19 to TRBJ1-2, with no clear D. This receptor was identified in a human donor in a cohort sampled during active COVID-19. The material sequenced was peripheral blood. The CDR3 DNA follows: TGTGCCAGTAGTAACCGGGAGGCCACTGGTGGCTACACCTTC. Its translation: CASSNREATGGYTF.